These 4 T cell receptor beta chains share one sample of origin, sequenced in a study of glioma-infiltrating T cells. Amplification of TCR alpha and beta CDR3 regions from RNA used iRepertoire nested multiplex PCR. MiXCR, run by TCRdb on the multiplex PCR reads, gives a single entry per CDR3 protein. The sample includes approximately 120,000 distinct CDR3 sequences, around a quarter seen only once; the top ten take around a third. Sequences were obtained from glioma tissue, nonneoplastic brain tissue, or PBMCs (not recorded which). All receptors come from a human donor with low-grade glioma or glioblastoma, undergoing nonglioma brain surgery, or in good health (not recorded which).

This clonotype appeared many times. The CDR3 sequence: CASSSPGLAGGGPANEQFF. Written as DNA, the CDR3 is TGTGCCAGCAGTTCCCCAGGACTAGCGGGAGGAGGCCCCGCCAATGAGCAGTTCTTC. V usage is TRBV28 and J usage is TRBJ2-1, with 14 bases identical to TRBD2. Trimming removed 4 bases from V and 6 bases from J; junction bases left unmatched: 14. The CDR3 is 19 residues long. Germline V gene sequence: CDR1 MDHEN, CDR2 SYDVKM.

This clonotype has ten or more counts. This chain's CDR3 is CASSQEIEPDTEAFF. CDR3 nucleotide sequence: TGCGCCAGCAGCCAAGAGATAGAACCAGACACTGAAGCTTTCTTT. The chain has TRBV4-3 and TRBJ1-1, with D hard to call. This CDR3 contains 15 residues. V was pared by 0 bases and J by 3 bases, with 11 bases between. In germline, CDR1 is LGHNA, CDR2 YSLEER.

As to this clonotype: This may be a read error, as it is one base from a much larger clone. The rearrangement uses TRBV2 and TRBJ2-7; weak D call: TRBD1 (6 bases). Germline V gene sequence: CDR1 SNHLY, CDR2 FYNNEI. This CDR3 spans 12 amino acids. The DNA for the CDR3 is TGTGCCAGCAACGGACAGCAAGAGACCCAGCACTTC. Translation: CASNGQQETQHF.

This clonotype has a handful of counts. The chain has TRBV13 and TRBJ2-1, with 13 bases that match TRBD2. V lost 2 bases and J lost 8; bases outside the gene matches: 3. The germline gives CDR1 PRHDT, CDR2 FYEKMQ (reference sequence). The CDR3 contains 15 residues. CDR3 sequence reads: CASSLRTSGSDEQFF. The CDR3 DNA reads TGTGCCAGCAGCTTAAGGACTAGCGGGAGTGATGAGCAGTTCTTC.